The subject of this entry is one TCR beta chain. Its matching antigen is unknown. Given a much more abundant clone one base away, this may be a read error. Authors of the study amplified TCR beta CDR3 regions from RNA transcripts. The HTBI primer set was used in a first-round RT-PCR of the TCR CDR3. Each CDR3 protein gets one entry after TCRdb re-called the multiplex PCR reads with MiXCR. Of 600,000 to 750,000 distinct CDR3 sequences detected, roughly a sixth appear once; the ten largest clones hold 15%. This sample is part of a study of T cells in Graves' hyperthyroidism and ophthalmopathy. Stable disease denoted Graves' hyperthyroidism without ophthalmopathy progression within 18 months. Each diagnosis drew on symptoms, thyroxine, TRAb, thyroid ultrasound and orbital computed tomography findings. Notes on the study in general: Ophthalmopathy cases were set apart from stable hyperthyroidism by a 13 V-J model. Prediction of ophthalmopathy progression came a median approximately 7 months pre-onset.

CDR3 length: 14 amino acids. The germline CDR1 and CDR2 sequences are WSHSY and SAAADI. The genes are TRBV10-2 and TRBJ2-2; a weak D match, TRBD2 (5 bases). Sequencing used blood. The TCR originated in a man aged 45-65 years with Graves' hyperthyroidism. This chain's CDR3 is CASSESAATGVLFF. The DNA for the CDR3 is TGCGCCAGCAGTGAGTCGGCGGCCACCGGGGTGCTGTTTTTT.